Sequencing of this T cell receptor (beta chain) was carried out in a study of blood T cell repertoires in COVID-19. This CDR3 comprises 14 residues. Germline V CDR1 and CDR2: SGHNT, YYREEE (reference sequence). V lost 4 bases and J lost 4, with 12 bases in between. Assay used: immunoSEQ multiplex PCR; TCRdb lists only in-frame clones, some missing. The data hold a few hundred thousand clones, with about 85% observed a single time. Recovered Cohort 3 donors showed two negative PCRs, clearance, or symptom resolution. This clone was observed once. The chain links TRBV5-4 to TRBJ1-3, with D perhaps matching TRBD1 (6 bases). Specimen: PBMCs or T cells enriched from blood (not recorded which). The TCR originated in a woman aged 25 to 39 who had recovered from COVID-19. CDR3 sequence: CASSGPDRGNTIYF. The CDR3 DNA is TGTGCCAGCAGCGGACCGGACAGAGGAAACACCATATATTTT.